Following are 23 T cell receptor beta chains from one sample sequenced in a study of tissue T cells after allogeneic stem cell transplantation. TCRdb keeps only in-frame clones here, not all; method: immunoSEQ multiplex PCR. The sample yields roughly 50,000 clones, around 70% seen once. The sample comprised sorted cells pooled from one or two spleens. Receptors originate from a pool of C57BL/6 mice in good health.

Turning to this clone: The listed genes are named as in mouse. From the germline J gene comes the end of the CDR3, since the read stops 1 residue before it. The chain joins TRBV20 to TRBJ2-7, with D perhaps matching TRBD1 or TRBD2 (5 bases each). Trimming shortened V by 0 bases and J by 6 bases, and 12 bases separated the two germline ends. The CDR3 totals 13 residues. Germline lookup yields CDR1 GFQATS and CDR2 STVNSAI. The CDR3 DNA, read in part, is TGTGGTGCTAGGGAGGGAGGGGCGCTTGAACAGTAC. Residues: CGAREGGALEQY. The whole CDR3 sequence reads CGAREGGALEQYF.

As to this clone: The genes and germline here are from mouse. The sequenced fragment ends 1 residue before the CDR3 boundary, so the rest is inferred from the germline J gene. This chain uses TRBV14 with TRBJ2-5; possibly TRBD1 for D (5 bases). The CDR3 totals 13 residues. Germline lookup yields CDR1 SGHDT and CDR2 FRDEAV. V lost 2 bases, J lost 4 bases, and 8 bases lay in between. The CDR3 here is CASSFGREDTQYF. Incomplete CDR3 DNA: TGTGCCAGCAGTTTTGGCAGGGAAGACACCCAGTAC.

For this clone: Here the gene names and germline are mouse. The read falls 1 residue short of the CDR3 end, and the missing part is taken from the germline J gene. V gene TRBV13-2 combines with J gene TRBJ1-2; possible D gene TRBD1, 5 bases. V was clipped by 5 bases and J by 3 bases, with 14 bases between them. CDR1 is NNHNN, CDR2 SYGAGS, per germline (reference sequence). The CDR3 length is 14 residues. The sequenced CDR3 bases are TGTGCCAGCGGCCTCAGGGATGGGGACTCCGACTACACC. It yields the protein CASGLRDGDSDYT. The entire CDR3 sequence reads CASGLRDGDSDYTF.

Concerning this clone: Gene names and germline match the mouse. The read halts 1 residue ahead of the CDR3 end, with the missing end drawn from the germline J gene. V is TRBV26 and J is TRBJ2-2; D perhaps matches TRBD1 (6 bases). Trimming removed 2 bases at V and 2 bases at J, with 6 bases between. The CDR3 contains 14 residues. CDR1 is KGHPV and CDR2 is FQNQEV in the germline V gene (reference sequence). CDR3 DNA (partial): TGTGCCAGCAGTCTGGGACAGAACACCGGGCAGCTCTAC. Protein product: CASSLGQNTGQLY. The full CDR3 is CASSLGQNTGQLYF.

With regard to this clone: Gene names are mouse gene names. The CDR3 protein is CASSFPSGQDTQYF. CDR3 DNA (partial): TGTGCCAGCAGTTTTCCCAGTGGCCAAGACACCCAGTAC. The chain employs TRBV14 and TRBJ2-5; no clear D gene. The CDR3 end falls 1 residue outside the read, so it is completed with the germline J gene. V lost 2 bases and J 2 bases, leaving 9 bases between the germline ends. Germline CDR1 and CDR2: SGHDT and FRDEAV. There are 14 residues in the CDR3.

Regarding this clone: Mouse germline and gene names are used. The sequenced CDR3 bases are TGTGCCTGGAGTTCCAGGGGGCGGTATAATTCGCCCCTCTAC. The encoded protein is CAWSSRGRYNSPLY. The entire CDR3 protein is CAWSSRGRYNSPLYF. The chain uses TRBV31 and TRBJ1-6, with 8 positions matching TRBD1. The observed sequence ends 1 residue before the CDR3 terminus, with the missing tail filled in from the germline J gene. TRBJ1-6 counts as an open reading frame of uncertain function. This CDR3 spans 15 amino acids. Trimming cost V 2 bases and J 4 bases; bases outside gene matches: 4. Germline V gene lookup returns CDR1 GKSSPN and CDR2 SITVG.

As regards this clone: Each gene name is a mouse one. The CDR3 is cut off 1 residue early in the read; its end comes from the germline J gene. Other DNA sequences in this sample translate to the same CDR3. The V gene is TRBV2, the J gene TRBJ2-5, with 10 bases lining up with TRBD2. J was trimmed by 3 bases and V by 4 bases; bases with no gene match: 1. Germline V gene sequence: CDR1 LGHNA, CDR2 YSYQKL. The length of the CDR3 is 14 residues. The CDR3: CASSPLGGQDTQYF. The CDR3 DNA, read in part, is TGTGCCAGCAGCCCACTGGGGGGGCAAGACACCCAGTAC.

On this clone itself: These gene names are mouse names. The CDR3 goes on 1 residue after the read ends, and that part is filled in from the germline J gene. The chain is built from TRBV15 and TRBJ1-4; 7 bases are shared with TRBD1. V dropped 6 bases and J dropped 1; count of bases not matched to a gene: 2. Germline CDR1 reads SGHND; CDR2 reads FRSKSL. The CDR3 runs to 14 residues. Partial CDR3 DNA: TGTGCCAGCAGGGGACAGCCTTCCAACGAAAGATTATTT. It specifies CASRGQPSNERLF. Given in full, the CDR3 is CASRGQPSNERLFF.

This clone occurred a few times. The gene symbols are mouse symbols. Coverage ceases 1 residue before the CDR3 finishes, and the germline J gene fills in the end. The genes are TRBV1 and TRBJ2-7; possible D gene TRBD1, 8 bases. CDR1 and CDR2 from the germline V gene are NSQYPW and LRSPGD (reference sequence). V was cut by 5 bases and J by 7 bases, with 12 bases left in between. CDR3 length: 12 amino acids. CDR3 sequence reads: CTCSLQGGEQYF. The CDR3 DNA, read in part, is TGCACCTGCAGTCTACAGGGGGGGGAACAGTAC.

Turning to this clone: Mouse names are used for the genes. The read comes to an end 1 residue before the CDR3 does, leaving the germline J gene to fill in the end. The chain carries TRBV20 and TRBJ2-5; the match to TRBD1 covers 7 bases. Germline CDR1 and CDR2: GFQATS and STVNSAI. Trimming at V came to 1 base and at J to 6 bases, leaving 1 base not matched to a gene. The CDR3 sequence is 12 residues long. The DNA read from the CDR3 is TGTGGTGCTAGGGTGACAGGGGACACCCAGTAC. Amino acids: CGARVTGDTQY. In full, the CDR3 reads CGARVTGDTQYF.

Remarks on this clone: Any gene name here is a mouse gene name. The CDR3 bases that were read are TGTGCCAGCGGCCCGGGACTGGGGGTCTATGAACAGTAC. Its protein is CASGPGLGVYEQY. The whole CDR3 reads CASGPGLGVYEQYF. The chain employs TRBV13-2 and TRBJ2-7, with TRBD2 identical over 11 bases. The CDR3 end lies 1 residue beyond the end of the read and is filled in from the germline J gene. CDR3 size: 14 residues. V shed 5 bases, J shed 3 bases, and the junction held 4 bases outside the gene matches. Germline V CDR1 and CDR2: NNHNN, SYGAGS (reference sequence).

A remark on this clone: Here the gene names and germline are mouse. The read is 1 residue too short to cover the CDR3 end, so that end is filled in from the germline J gene. The rearrangement links TRBV3 to TRBJ2-7; TRBD2 agrees at 8 bases. Losses at the gene ends were 0 bases for V and 7 bases for J; bases not matched to a gene: 5. The CDR3 is 14 residues long. Germline V gene sequence: CDR1 SNHLY, CDR2 FYNGKV (reference sequence). CDR3 residues: CASSLALGGGEQYF. Partial CDR3 DNA: TGTGCCAGCAGCTTAGCGCTGGGGGGAGGAGAACAGTAC.

In the case of this clone: Genes and germline are mouse. The read terminates 1 residue ahead of where the CDR3 ends, so the germline J gene completes it. This specimen includes other DNA sequences encoding the same CDR3. The chain employs TRBV12-1 and TRBJ2-1, with D unclear. V was shortened by 0 bases and J by 1 base, with 3 bases between the two germline ends. CDR1 is SGHSN and CDR2 is HYEKVE in the germline V gene. The CDR3 is made up of 13 amino acids. The CDR3 protein is CASSLGNYAEQFF. The covered CDR3 bases are TGTGCCAGCTCTCTCGGGAACTATGCTGAGCAGTTC.

Concerning this clone: Gene names and germline refer to mouse. The CDR3 bases that were read are TGCACCTGCAGTGCAGTTTTTGCTGAGCAGTTC. As protein: CTCSAVFAEQF. The whole CDR3 reads CTCSAVFAEQFF. V and J are TRBV1 and TRBJ2-1; D is ambiguous. Read sequence stops 1 residue before the CDR3 end, and the germline J gene provides the missing end. V dropped 1 base and J dropped 6 bases, with 4 bases sitting between them. Looked up from germline, CDR1 is NSQYPW and CDR2 is LRSPGD (reference sequence). This CDR3 is 12 amino acids long.

This clone was counted a few times. These gene names are mouse names. The CDR3 is cut off 1 residue early in the read; its end comes from the germline J gene. The chain carries TRBV13-1 and TRBJ1-3; 9 nucleotides match TRBD1. Looked up from germline, CDR1 is NSHNY and CDR2 is SYGAGN. The CDR3 spans 15 residues. Losses at the gene ends were 0 bases for V and 7 bases for J; bases not matched to a gene: 5. The CDR3 is CASSDGRTGANTLYF. The sequenced CDR3 bases are TGTGCCAGCAGTGATGGAAGGACAGGGGCGAATACGCTCTAT.

To note about this clone: Gene names and germline refer to mouse. The CDR3 extends 1 residue past the end of the read, so its final part is completed from the germline J gene. The V gene is TRBV3, the J gene TRBJ2-3; a possible D gene is TRBD1 (5 bases). The V end lost 5 bases, the J end lost 4 bases, and 10 bases lay between the germline ends. The germline gives CDR1 SNHLY, CDR2 FYNGKV (reference sequence). This CDR3 region has 13 residues. The CDR3 loop reads CASSPQGPETLYF. Partial CDR3 DNA: TGTGCCAGCAGCCCTCAGGGCCCAGAAACGCTGTAT.

Concerning this clone itself: Gene names refer to mouse genes. CDR3 loop: CASSQERGGNERLFF. The CDR3 DNA, read in part, is TGTGCCAGCAGCCAAGAGAGGGGTGGGAACGAAAGATTATTT. The chain employs TRBV5 and TRBJ1-4, with D possibly being TRBD1 (5 bases). Read coverage stops 1 residue before the CDR3 terminus; the germline J gene supplies the remainder. Per the germline V gene, CDR1 is LGHNA and CDR2 is YNLKQL (reference sequence). The CDR3 is made up of 15 amino acids. The V gene lost 0 bases and the J gene lost 5 bases, with 10 bases spanning the gap.

Comments on this clone: All gene names here are mouse names. The observed sequence ends 1 residue before the CDR3 terminus, with the missing tail filled in from the germline J gene. This chain joins TRBV19 and TRBJ1-3; D call uncertain. The CDR3 extends over 15 amino acids. CDR1 is FNHDT, CDR2 SITEND, per germline (reference sequence). V gave up 0 bases and J gave up 0 bases, with 7 bases separating them. CDR3: CASSIGRYSGNTLYF. The sequenced part of the CDR3 DNA is TGTGCCAGCAGTATAGGCAGGTATTCTGGAAATACGCTCTAT.

As to this clone: Gene labels here are mouse ones. The read ends 1 residue shy of where the CDR3 ends; the end is completed using the germline J gene. The chain uses TRBV3 and TRBJ1-6; D call uncertain. TRBJ1-6 is labeled an ORF, and its function is uncertain. V lost 1 base and J lost 5, with 6 bases in between. Germline lookup yields CDR1 SNHLY and CDR2 FYNGKV (reference sequence). The CDR3 runs 14 residues. Incomplete CDR3 DNA: TGTGCCAGCAGCTTAGAACAAAATAATTCGCCCCTCTAC. Its protein is CASSLEQNNSPLY. The whole CDR3 protein is CASSLEQNNSPLYF.

This clone was seen a few times. Any gene name here is a mouse gene name. The sequenced fragment ends 1 residue before the CDR3 boundary, so the rest is inferred from the germline J gene. V is TRBV16 and J is TRBJ2-4; D is uncertain. The V and J ends lost 2 bases and 1 base respectively, with 4 bases between them. The CDR3 sequence is 13 residues long. Per germline, CDR1 SGHSA and CDR2 FRNQAP. CDR3 loop: CASSLTGQNTLYF. CDR3 DNA (partial): TGTGCAAGCAGCTTAACAGGTCAAAACACCTTGTAC.

For this clone: Being one base from a much bigger clone, this may be a read error. All gene names here are mouse names. With the read ending 1 residue before the CDR3 end, the germline J gene is used to fill in that end. The sample holds other DNA sequences that translate to the same CDR3. V usage is TRBV4 and J usage is TRBJ2-7; D unclear. The CDR3 is 12 amino acids. The ends were cut back, 5 bases at V and 0 bases at J, with 5 bases in the middle. Germline V CDR1 and CDR2: LGHDT, YNNKQL (reference sequence). This chain's CDR3 is CASSPSSYEQYF. The sequenced CDR3 bases are TGTGCCAGCAGCCCCAGCTCCTATGAACAGTAC.

Note on this clone: Germline and genes: mouse. The read gets to within 1 residue of the CDR3 end, and the germline J gene fills in the rest. The V and J genes are TRBV13-3 and TRBJ1-1; TRBD1 agrees at 7 bases. CDR3 length equals 12 residues. Germline V gives CDR1 NNHDY, CDR2 SYVADS. The trim removed 5 bases at V and 4 bases at J, leaving 2 bases unmatched. The CDR3 bases that were read are TGTGCCAGCAGCCCAGGGGGCACAGAAGTCTTC. Protein sequence: CASSPGGTEVF. The whole CDR3 region reads CASSPGGTEVFF.

Concerning this clone itself: Genes here carry mouse names. The CDR3 goes on 1 residue after the read ends, and that part is filled in from the germline J gene. The chain employs TRBV2 and TRBJ1-4; the D is unclear. This CDR3 has 13 amino acids. CDR1 LGHNA and CDR2 YSYQKL come from the germline V gene. Between the trimmed V and J ends, which lost 3 bases and 4 bases, there was a span of 6 bases. The CDR3: CASSQTHNERLFF. The DNA read from the CDR3 is TGTGCCAGCAGCCAGACCCACAACGAAAGATTATTT.